This T cell receptor (beta chain) was captured in a study of OX40 agonist ivuxolimab in advanced cancers. As for the study more broadly: Ivuxolimab was an agonistic, fully human IgG2 monoclonal antibody directed against OX40 (CD134), a costimulatory receptor. Patients were allowed to have had prior anti-PD-1, anti-PD-L1 or anti-CTLA-4 therapy, and around 43% of the dose-escalation patients had been treated with checkpoint inhibitors. The paper describes the monotherapy dose-escalation part (N ≈ 50 patients) of the phase I trial of ivuxolimab. The purpose of peripheral TCRbeta sequencing was to test whether ivuxolimab changed TCR sequence diversity and led to clonal T-cell expansion. Partial responses were achieved by three dose-escalation patients, of whom one had hepatocellular carcinoma and two had cutaneous melanoma. Among the approximately 50 dose-escalation patients, 19 had hepatocellular carcinoma, roughly 15 melanoma, 9 renal cell carcinoma and 9 head and neck cancer. In the dose-escalation cohort, approximately 83% of patients were male, and the mean age was approximately 60 years with a range of about 20 to 80. Intravenous ivuxolimab was administered to patients every 2 weeks at six dose levels: 0.01, 0.1, 0.3, 1.5, 3 and 10 mg/kg. Overall results and qualifications from the work: Antigen specificity was not determined for the clonally expanded peripheral T cells. At doses of 0.1 to 3.0 mg/kg, clonal expansion of both CD4+ and CD8+ T cells in blood was seen between baseline and week 6. On average, CD8+ T cells showed more expanded clones than CD4+ T cells after ivuxolimab. Partial responders in the 0.1-3.0 mg/kg groups had among the lowest normalized peripheral clonal expansion, especially among CD8+ T cells. Low levels of normalized T-cell clonal expansion were also shown by some nonresponding patients.

Patients with autoimmune disease history or receiving systemic immunosuppression were excluded from the trial. Peripheral blood for TCR sequencing was drawn from every dose cohort at baseline, at cycle 4 day 1 and at cycle 7 day 1. The samples were drawn from a first-in-human, open-label, multicenter phase I dose-escalation trial of ivuxolimab. Adults with locally advanced or metastatic head and neck squamous cell, hepatocellular, melanoma or renal cell carcinoma were enrolled in the trial. Before TCR sequencing, CD4+ T cells and CD8+ T cells from peripheral blood were sorted into separate populations. Of note for this clone: Its antigen is currently not known. No clone much larger than this one lies a single base away; base qualities are absent.

For sequencing of the TCRbeta CDR3 region, genomic DNA was extracted from the sorted cells. The immunoSEQ Assay was used for sequencing of TCRbeta CDR3 regions. This is the immuneACCESS table as TCRdb keeps it, with only in-frame sequences that have V and J called. A part of the clones is gone; compared with another copy, unresolved V genes explain less than half, and the rest is unexplained. This sample has about 63,000 clones in its table, and about 89% of those were observed once. Over 0.65% of the sample is held by the ten biggest clonotypes. The material was CD4+ or CD8+ T cells sorted from blood, obtained in a trial of the OX40 agonist ivuxolimab. This clonotype was sampled from an adult with an advanced solid tumor such as melanoma, head and neck, liver or kidney cancer.

The CDR3 here reads CASSYGTGHREKLFF. The DNA sequence is as follows: TGTGCCAGCAGTTACGGGACAGGGCATCGAGAAAAACTGTTTTTT. In this chain, TRBV6-6 is recombined with TRBJ1-4, and TRBD1 aligns with 9 junction nucleotides. The germline V gene (reference sequence) gives CDR1 as MNHNY and CDR2 as SVGAGI. Reading from cysteine to phenylalanine, the CDR3 counts 15 amino acids. The entry retains the CDR3 DNA only, 45 bases that are in frame from base 1. Trimming removed 2 bases from V and 8 bases from J; the gene matches leave 6 bases unexplained.